Reported below is one T cell receptor (beta chain). The antigen remains unidentified. This may arise from a read error, as a much more abundant clone is one base away. From RNA transcripts, TCR beta CDR3 regions were amplified. RT-PCR in the first round (using the HTBI primer set) targeted the TCR CDR3. TCRdb called the multiplex PCR reads again in MiXCR, with one record for every CDR3 protein. The repertoire has under 300,000 distinct CDR3 sequences, about an eighth of them found once; the top ten carry more than 7.5%. The entry originates in a study of T cells in Graves' hyperthyroidism and ophthalmopathy. Background on the study: Peripheral blood was taken when the disease was first diagnosed, before any treatment began.

Blood sampling occurred at first hyperthyroidism diagnosis, ahead of any ophthalmopathy symptoms. V dropped 7 bases and J dropped 2 bases, with 15 bases sitting between them. CDR3 length: 15 residues. General study points: The model's output predicted ophthalmopathy at a median of 6.5 months prior to onset. Expanded thyroid clonotypes (above 0.001) were mostly also found in blood.

Material for sequencing was blood. The TCR comes from a woman aged 25 to 39 with Graves' hyperthyroidism that later progressed to Graves' ophthalmopathy. The chain has TRBV12-3 or TRBV12-4 and TRBJ1-5, with D possibly TRBD1 on 6 matching bases. The CDR3, as DNA: TGTGCCAGCACCCATATGGGGGGCGGCAATCAGCCCCAGCATTTT. This gives the protein CASTHMGGGNQPQHF.